The present T cell receptor (beta chain) was sequenced within a study of blood T cell repertoires in COVID-19. The overall study: The United States, Italy and Spain were the sources of the acute and convalescent COVID-19 samples.

Residents of about two dozen US areas, aged roughly 18 to 89 years, made up the participants. Germline loops: CDR1 MDHEN, CDR2 SYDVKM. This CDR3 has 13 amino acids. V dropped 7 bases and J dropped 0 bases, with 9 bases sitting between them. Per the authors' pipeline: Amplification of reference gene primers was used by the study to estimate nucleated cell counts. Clones were read by immunoSEQ multiplex PCR, and TCRdb kept only the in-frame ones, dropping some. The DNA gave D and trimming, while V, J and clone size come from that table. The sample has around 500,000 clones; approximately 88% are singletons.

The sequenced material came from PBMCs or T cells enriched from blood (not recorded which). The sequence came from a woman between 40 and 55 years old who had recovered from COVID-19. V and J are TRBV28 and TRBJ1-2; no definite D call. CDR3 nucleotides: TGTGCCAGCAAACAACAGCCTAACTATGGCTACACCTTC. This sequence encodes CASKQQPNYGYTF.